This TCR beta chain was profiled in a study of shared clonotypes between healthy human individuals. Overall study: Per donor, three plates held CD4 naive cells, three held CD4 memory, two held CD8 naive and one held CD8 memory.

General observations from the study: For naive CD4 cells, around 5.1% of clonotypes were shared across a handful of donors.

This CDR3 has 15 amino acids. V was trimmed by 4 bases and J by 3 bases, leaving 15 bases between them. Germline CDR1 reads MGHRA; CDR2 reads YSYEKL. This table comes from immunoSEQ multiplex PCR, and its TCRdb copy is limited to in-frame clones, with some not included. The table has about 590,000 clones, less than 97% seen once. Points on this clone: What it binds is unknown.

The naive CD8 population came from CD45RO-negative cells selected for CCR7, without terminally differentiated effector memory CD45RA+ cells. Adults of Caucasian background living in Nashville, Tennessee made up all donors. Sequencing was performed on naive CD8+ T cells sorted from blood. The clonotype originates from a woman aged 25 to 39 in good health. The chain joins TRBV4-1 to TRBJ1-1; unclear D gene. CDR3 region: CASSRAGGRYTEAFF. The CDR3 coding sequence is TGCGCCAGCAGCCGCGCAGGTGGCCGGTACACTGAAGCTTTCTTT.